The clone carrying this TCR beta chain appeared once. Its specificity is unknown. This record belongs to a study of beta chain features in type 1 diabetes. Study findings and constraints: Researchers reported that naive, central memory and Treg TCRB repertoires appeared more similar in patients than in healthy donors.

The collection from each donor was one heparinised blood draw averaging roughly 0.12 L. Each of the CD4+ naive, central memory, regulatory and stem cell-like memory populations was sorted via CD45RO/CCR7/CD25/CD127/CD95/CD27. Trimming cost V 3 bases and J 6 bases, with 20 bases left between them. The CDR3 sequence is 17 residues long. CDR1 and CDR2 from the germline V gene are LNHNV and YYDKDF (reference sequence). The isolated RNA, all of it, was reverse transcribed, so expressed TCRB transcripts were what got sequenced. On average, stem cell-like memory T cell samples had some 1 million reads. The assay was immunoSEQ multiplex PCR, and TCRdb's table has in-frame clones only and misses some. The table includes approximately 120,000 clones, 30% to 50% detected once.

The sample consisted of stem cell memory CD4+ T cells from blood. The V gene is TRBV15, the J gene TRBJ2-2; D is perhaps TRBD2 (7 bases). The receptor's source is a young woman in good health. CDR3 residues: CATSSKRGGVRSGELFF. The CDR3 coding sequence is TGTGCCACCAGCAGCAAGCGAGGGGGGGTGAGATCCGGGGAGCTGTTTTTT.